This T cell receptor beta chain was identified in a study of T cell repertoires in cytomegalovirus infection. Study as a whole: Both recently identified HLA-C-restricted and well-studied HLA-B-restricted CMV epitopes were used in the study. In public TCR beta signatures, there were indications of both CMV infection and matching HLA type.

A word on this clonotype: Its specificity is not known.

Notes on the study in general: Across the ex vivo response, the dominant clonotypes were HLA-C-restricted CMV-specific TCR beta clonotypes.

Germline-derived CDR1 and CDR2 are KGHDR and SFDVKD. This CDR3 is 15 amino acids long. V lost 11 bases, J lost 8 bases, and 24 bases lay in between. TCRdb re-derived calls from the reads in MiXCR, one entry per CDR3 protein. The table has some 700,000 distinct CDR3 sequences, roughly a third seen once. The TCR was taken from a human donor in good health (CMV status not recorded). Some clones in this sample may be carry-over from other donors' samples. This chain uses TRBV24-1 with TRBJ2-1, with D possibly being TRBD2 (6 bases). The source was cultured PBMCs, collected from culture after CMV antigen stimulation. CDR3 region: CASTKGGKGGDEQFF. DNA of the CDR3: TGTGCCAGCACCAAAGGAGGGAAGGGCGGGGATGAGCAGTTCTTC.